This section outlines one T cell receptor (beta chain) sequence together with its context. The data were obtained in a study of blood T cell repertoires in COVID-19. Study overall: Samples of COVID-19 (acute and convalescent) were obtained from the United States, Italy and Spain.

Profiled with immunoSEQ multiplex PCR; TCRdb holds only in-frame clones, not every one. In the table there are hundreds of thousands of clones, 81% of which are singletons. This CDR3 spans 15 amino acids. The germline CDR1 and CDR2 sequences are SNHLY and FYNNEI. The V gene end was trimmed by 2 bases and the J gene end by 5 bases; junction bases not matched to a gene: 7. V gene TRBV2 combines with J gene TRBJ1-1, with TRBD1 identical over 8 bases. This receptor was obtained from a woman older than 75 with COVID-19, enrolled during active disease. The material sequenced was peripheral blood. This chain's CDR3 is CASSETTGGLTEAFF. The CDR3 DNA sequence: TGTGCCAGCAGTGAAACCACAGGGGGATTGACTGAAGCTTTCTTT. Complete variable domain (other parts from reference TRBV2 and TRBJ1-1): EPEVTQTPSHQVTQMGQEVILRCVPISNHLYFYWYRQILGQKVEFLVSFYNNEISEKSEIFDDQFSVERPDGSNFTLKIRSTKLEDSAMYFCASSETTGGLTEAFFGQGTRLTVV.